What follows are 32 T cell receptor beta chains derived from one specimen sequenced in a study of technical replicates of blood from several donors. Produced via immunoSEQ multiplex PCR; TCRdb's table is partial and in-frame only. The sample consists of about 62,000 clones, under 90% of them appearing once. Source material: PBMCs. The receptors derive from a human donor in good health. Some clones in this sample may be carry-over from other donors' samples.

The V and J genes are TRBV5-6 and TRBJ1-5; no definite D call. CDR1 and CDR2 from the germline V gene are SGHDT and YYEEEE. Trimming stripped 1 base from V and 2 bases from J, with 10 bases between. The CDR3 length is 15 residues. DNA of the CDR3: TGTGCCAGCAGCTTGTGGCCTGAGGGCAATCAGCCCCAGCATTTT. Its translation is CASSLWPEGNQPQHF.

This chain uses TRBV4-2 with TRBJ2-2, with TRBD2 matching over 12 bases. The germline V gene has CDR1 LGHNA and CDR2 YNFKEQ. Trimming at V came to 0 bases and at J to 5 bases, leaving 4 bases not matched to a gene. This CDR3 has 17 amino acids. Here the CDR3 DNA reads TGTGCCAGCAGCCAAGATCCCGGGACTAGCGGGACCGGGGAGCTGTTTTTT. It yields the protein CASSQDPGTSGTGELFF.

V is TRBV6-1 and J is TRBJ1-6, with 9 bases matching TRBD1. Germline trimming cut 6 bases from V and 11 bases from J; bases unmatched to any gene: 8. The CDR3 covers 14 residues. Germline CDR1 and CDR2: MNHNS and SASEGT. CDR3 sequence: CASRDRDRATPLHF. In DNA, the CDR3 is TGTGCCAGCAGGGACCGGGACAGGGCGACACCCCTCCACTTT.

The CDR3 reads CASSQPTRTYEQYF. In DNA, the CDR3 is TGTGCCAGCAGCCAACCGACTAGAACCTACGAGCAGTACTTC. The genes are TRBV4-2 and TRBJ2-7, with D tentatively TRBD2 (6 bases). Germline CDR1 reads LGHNA; CDR2 reads YNFKEQ. CDR3 length: 14 residues. Trimming stripped 2 bases from V and 2 bases from J, with 10 bases between.

The chain is built from TRBV9 and TRBJ2-3, with 10 bases lining up with TRBD2. Germline lookup yields CDR1 SGDLS and CDR2 YYNGEE. The CDR3 extends over 15 amino acids. The V gene end was trimmed by 4 bases and the J gene end by 4 bases; junction bases not matched to a gene: 6. In DNA form, the CDR3 reads TGTGCCAGCAGCTTAGCCGGGACTAGCGCAGATACGCAGTATTTT. This encodes CASSLAGTSADTQYF. The full variable domain, with the rest looked up from reference TRBV9 and TRBJ2-3, is DSGVTQTPKHLITATGQRVTLRCSPRSGDLSVYWYQQSLDQGLQFLIQYYNGEERAKGNILERFSAQQFPDLHSELNLSSLELGDSALYFCASSLAGTSADTQYFGPGTRLTVL.

CDR3 bases: TGTGCCAGCAGCTTCCTTCGTGGAGCGGGAGGGACGGATACGCAGTATTTT. It codes for CASSFLRGAGGTDTQYF. The chain is built from TRBV7-2 and TRBJ2-3; TRBD2 aligns across 10 bases. Trimming removed 3 bases from V and 6 bases from J; junction bases left unmatched: 12. This CDR3 has 17 residues. CDR1 is SGHTA and CDR2 is FQGNSA in the germline V gene.

V and J are TRBV5-1 and TRBJ1-1; 7 bases are shared with TRBD1. Per the germline V gene, CDR1 is SGHRS and CDR2 is YFSETQ. The CDR3 contains 14 residues. J lost 1 base, V lost 2 bases, and 2 bases had no gene match. The CDR3 is CASSLDRENTEAFF. Written as DNA, the CDR3 is TGCGCCAGCAGCTTAGACAGGGAGAACACTGAAGCTTTCTTT.

The chain combines TRBV9 with TRBJ2-3; perhaps TRBD2 as D (6 bases). The V end was cut by 4 bases, the J end by 0 bases, with 12 bases between. The CDR3 is 15 residues long. Germline-derived CDR1 and CDR2 are SGDLS and YYNGEE. Here the CDR3 DNA reads TGTGCCAGCAGCTCGGGCGGGGCTAGCACAGATACGCAGTATTTT. It yields the protein CASSSGGASTDTQYF.

This clone was observed a few times. This chain joins TRBV30 and TRBJ2-1; tentative D call: TRBD2 (5 bases). V lost 3 bases, J lost 0 bases, and 9 bases lay in between. The germline gives CDR1 GTSNPN, CDR2 SVGIG (reference sequence). The CDR3 contains 14 residues. CDR3 sequence (DNA): TGTGCCTGGAGCCGAACTAGCTCCTACAATGAGCAGTTCTTC. Amino acids: CAWSRTSSYNEQFF.

This clone was found once. The chain joins TRBV5-1 to TRBJ1-6, with D maybe TRBD1 (5 bases). The ends were cut back, 0 bases at V and 6 bases at J, with 10 bases in the middle. The CDR3 is 15 residues long. Germline V gives CDR1 SGHRS, CDR2 YFSETQ. CDR3 nucleotide sequence: TGCGCCAGCAGCTTGGATGGGGCAACTAATTCACCCCTCCACTTT. This translates into CASSLDGATNSPLHF.

The chain couples TRBV9 to TRBJ2-7; 10 nucleotides agree with TRBD1. The V gene end was trimmed by 2 bases and the J gene end by 2 bases; junction bases not matched to a gene: 4. The CDR3 has 15 amino acids. Germline-derived CDR1 and CDR2 are SGDLS and YYNGEE. In nucleotides, the CDR3 is TGTGCCAGCAGCGTGGGACAGGGGTTCACCTACGAGCAGTACTTC. The encoded protein is CASSVGQGFTYEQYF.

Here the CDR3 DNA reads TGTGCCACCCAGGGAATTGATGGCTACACCTTC. Translated: CATQGIDGYTF. The rearrangement links TRBV19 to TRBJ1-2; D is possibly TRBD1 (5 bases). The germline gives CDR1 LNHDA, CDR2 SQIVND (reference sequence). The CDR3 consists of 11 residues. The V end lost 10 bases, the J end lost 6 bases, and 12 bases lay between the germline ends.

The chain uses TRBV7-9 and TRBJ1-2; weak D call: TRBD1 (5 bases). The germline V and J ends were trimmed by 5 bases and 7 bases, with 17 bases remaining between them. This CDR3 has 14 amino acids. The germline V gene has CDR1 SEHNR and CDR2 FQNEAQ (reference sequence). The CDR3 loop is CASSPEGSSIGYTF. CDR3 sequence (DNA): TGTGCCAGCAGCCCGGAGGGGTCGTCGATTGGCTACACCTTC.

V and J are TRBV5-1 and TRBJ1-2; D unclear. This CDR3 has 14 residues. Looked up from germline, CDR1 is SGHRS and CDR2 is YFSETQ. V lost 0 bases and J 5 bases, leaving 11 bases between the germline ends. The CDR3 DNA reads as TGCGCCAGCAGCTTGGCAGGCCGTGAATATGGCTACACCTTC. It encodes CASSLAGREYGYTF.

The chain couples TRBV19 to TRBJ2-7; TRBD2 matches 10 bases. CDR1 is LNHDA and CDR2 is SQIVND in the germline V gene (reference sequence). The CDR3 has 15 residues. V trimming: 5 bases; J trimming: 5 bases; junction bases outside the gene matches: 9. CDR3 sequence: CASSSPGLAIHEQYF. The CDR3 nucleotides are TGTGCCAGTAGTTCCCCGGGACTAGCGATTCACGAGCAGTACTTC.

The chain links TRBV27 to TRBJ2-5; tentative D call: TRBD2 (5 bases). CDR1 and CDR2 (germline): MNHEY, SMNVEV (reference sequence). V lost 6 bases, J lost 5 bases, and 7 bases lay in between. CDR3 size: 11 residues. In DNA form, the CDR3 reads TGTGCCAGCAGACGGGGTGAGACCCAGTACTTC. Translated: CASRRGETQYF.

This chain connects TRBV19 to TRBJ2-7, with TRBD2 matching over 9 bases. V shed 6 bases, J shed 5 bases, and the junction held 2 bases outside the gene matches. The CDR3 runs to 12 residues. Germline V CDR1 and CDR2: LNHDA, SQIVND (reference sequence). CDR3 amino acids: CASSRGGDEQYF. DNA of the CDR3: TGTGCCAGTAGCCGCGGGGGGGACGAGCAGTACTTC.

This clone has more than one count but fewer than ten. The rearrangement links TRBV5-1 to TRBJ2-1, with 7 nucleotides matching TRBD1. Germline V gives CDR1 SGHRS, CDR2 YFSETQ. V shed 1 base and J 2 bases; nucleotides not matched to a gene: 3. The CDR3 has 15 residues. The CDR3 region is CASSLHTGAYNEQFF. CDR3 in DNA: TGCGCCAGCAGCTTGCATACAGGGGCCTACAATGAGCAGTTCTTC.

This clone showed up just a few times. This chain links TRBV19 with TRBJ1-1; 9 positions agree with TRBD1. The length of the CDR3 is 13 residues. J gave up 3 bases and V 5 bases, and 1 base lay outside the gene matches. CDR1 is LNHDA and CDR2 is SQIVND in the germline V gene (reference sequence). CDR3 nucleotide sequence: TGTGCCAGTAGTGACAGGGGGGACACTGAAGCTTTCTTT. Amino acid sequence: CASSDRGDTEAFF.

V is TRBV7-3 and J is TRBJ1-2, with TRBD1 matching over 9 bases. V lost 4 bases to trimming and J lost 6 bases; unmatched junction nucleotides: 9. The CDR3 runs 15 residues. CDR1 SGHTA and CDR2 FQGTGA come from the germline V gene. This CDR3 is CASSSGTGLSDGYTF. In DNA, the CDR3 is TGTGCCAGCAGCTCAGGGACAGGGTTGTCTGATGGCTACACCTTC.

The J gene is TRBJ2-3, the V gene TRBV25-1; TRBD2 aligns across 9 bases. The CDR3 covers 17 residues. V trimming: 1 base; J trimming: 2 bases; junction bases outside the gene matches: 7. The germline V gene has CDR1 MGHDK and CDR2 SYGVNS. The CDR3: CASSESRTSEDTDTQYF. DNA of the CDR3: TGTGCCAGCAGTGAATCCCGGACTAGCGAAGACACAGATACGCAGTATTTT.

This clone has more than one count but fewer than ten. Here the CDR3 reads CASSQDETRDEAFF. CDR3 DNA: TGTGCCAGCAGCCAAGACGAAACCAGGGATGAAGCTTTCTTT. The chain is built from TRBV14 and TRBJ1-1; D might be TRBD1 (5 bases). This CDR3 contains 14 residues. Trimming took off 0 bases at V and 7 bases at J, with 12 bases between the two ends. The V gene's germline CDR1 is SGHDN and CDR2 FVKESK.

The rearrangement links TRBV11-2 to TRBJ1-1; D is ambiguous. The CDR3 has 15 residues. Germline lookup yields CDR1 SGHAT and CDR2 FQNNGV. V shed 4 bases and J shed 3 bases, with 15 bases lying between them. CDR3: CASSYGLAGDTEAFF. The CDR3 nucleotides read TGTGCCAGCAGCTACGGACTGGCGGGAGACACTGAAGCTTTCTTT.

This chain connects TRBV6-1 to TRBJ1-5; TRBD1 matches 9 bases. This CDR3 has 15 residues. V lost 9 bases to trimming and J lost 5 bases; unmatched junction nucleotides: 11. CDR1 and CDR2 (germline): MNHNS, SASEGT. The CDR3 nucleotides are TGTGCCAGTCACCTACAGGGGGCCTTGGATCAGCCCCAGCATTTT. It yields the protein CASHLQGALDQPQHF.

The genes are TRBV5-4 and TRBJ2-7, with a possible D match to TRBD1 (5 bases). The CDR3 is made up of 19 amino acids. V dropped 1 base and J dropped 7 bases, with 30 bases sitting between them. Germline V gene data show CDR1 as SGHNT and CDR2 as YYREEE (reference sequence). The CDR3, as DNA: TGTGCCAGCAGCTTGCAACCTTGTACGACAGACTCCCCGTCGGGTGAGCAGTACTTC. Its protein is CASSLQPCTTDSPSGEQYF. Full variable domain (missing parts from reference TRBV5-4 and TRBJ2-7): ETGVTQSPTHLIKTRGQQVTLRCSSQSGHNTVSWYQQALGQGPQFIFQYYREEENGRGNFPPRFSGLQFPNYSSELNVNALELDDSALYLCASSLQPCTTDSPSGEQYFGPGTRLTVT.

This rearrangement joins TRBV7-3 to TRBJ2-1, with 10 bases aligning to TRBD2. The V gene's germline CDR1 is SGHTA and CDR2 FQGTGA. The CDR3 contains 16 residues. With 6 bases clipped from V and 7 bases from J, the junction kept 12 bases outside the gene matches. The CDR3 region is CASRKGGTSANNEQFF. The CDR3 DNA follows: TGTGCCAGCAGGAAGGGTGGGACTAGCGCCAATAATGAGCAGTTCTTC.

This clone occurred once. The rearrangement joins TRBV9 to TRBJ1-6; the D gene is possibly TRBD1 (6 bases). The V and J ends lost 4 bases and 10 bases respectively, with 15 bases between them. The germline CDR1 and CDR2 sequences are SGDLS and YYNGEE. The CDR3 consists of 14 residues. The CDR3 DNA sequence: TGTGCCAGCAGCCCCGCGGGGGGCGGGTCACCCCTCCACTTT. Translating gives CASSPAGGGSPLHF.

This clone came up once. The chain has TRBV9 and TRBJ1-6; D ambiguous. Germline V CDR1 and CDR2: SGDLS, YYNGEE. Trimming shortened V by 3 bases and J by 7 bases, and 8 bases separated the two germline ends. CDR3 size: 13 residues. The CDR3 coding sequence is TGTGCCAGCAGCGACTCCCCAAATTCACCCCTCCACTTT. Protein product: CASSDSPNSPLHF.

This chain uses TRBV10-1 with TRBJ2-3; D gene unclear. Germline CDR1 reads WNHNN; CDR2 reads SYGVQD (reference sequence). The CDR3 loop spans 15 amino acids. The germline V and J ends were trimmed by 7 bases and 1 base, with 15 bases remaining between them. The CDR3 is CASILWAKGTDTQYF. DNA for the CDR3: TGCGCCAGCATTCTGTGGGCCAAGGGCACAGATACGCAGTATTTT.

V gene TRBV7-3 combines with J gene TRBJ1-1, with D uncertain. V lost 6 bases and J 6 bases, leaving 14 bases between the germline ends. CDR1 is SGHTA and CDR2 is FQGTGA in the germline V gene. CDR3 size: 13 residues. The CDR3, as DNA: TGTGCCAGCAGGGCGGGGAACAGCCCTGAAGCTTTCTTT. Translating it yields CASRAGNSPEAFF.

This clone turned up a few times. The chain employs TRBV7-3 and TRBJ2-3, with 14 bases lining up with TRBD2. CDR3 size: 16 residues. CDR1 and CDR2 from the germline V gene are SGHTA and FQGTGA. The J segment lost 5 bases and the V segment lost 5 bases, leaving 6 bases of the junction unmatched. CDR3 sequence: CASSRLAGGPGDTQYF. The CDR3 nucleotides read TGTGCCAGCAGCCGACTAGCGGGAGGGCCTGGAGATACGCAGTATTTT.

The chain has TRBV10-1 and TRBJ2-7; the D gene is possibly TRBD1 (6 bases). CDR1 and CDR2 from the germline V gene are WNHNN and SYGVQD (reference sequence). The length of the CDR3 is 13 residues. V gave up 9 bases and J gave up 0 bases, with 12 bases separating them. For the CDR3, the DNA is TGCGCCAGAACAGGGTTCAGCTCCTACGAGCAGTACTTC. Its translation: CARTGFSSYEQYF.